Below, 19 T cell receptor beta chains from the same sample are listed, as sequenced in a study of shared T cell receptors in the human thymus. The protocol was immunoSEQ multiplex PCR, while the TCRdb copy is restricted to in-frame clones and leaves out a portion. The sample includes about 380,000 clones, around 93% seen only once; the top ten take around 0.018%. What was sequenced was thymocytes. The receptors derive from a human donor.

The genes are TRBV4-3 and TRBJ2-1; D might be TRBD2 (6 bases). Germline V gives CDR1 LGHNA, CDR2 YSLEER. Deletions cut 0 bases from V and 7 bases from J, with 19 bases between. The CDR3 covers 17 residues. The chain's CDR3 is CASSQDRGGIASNEQFF. CDR3 sequence (DNA): TGCGCCAGCAGCCAAGATCGTGGGGGGATAGCCTCAAATGAGCAGTTCTTC.

This chain joins TRBV18 and TRBJ2-7; D remains unclear. The V and J ends lost 0 bases and 2 bases respectively, with 5 bases between them. The V gene's germline CDR1 is KGHSH and CDR2 LQKENI. The CDR3 sequence is 13 residues long. The CDR3 is CASSPPATYEQYF. CDR3 DNA: TGTGCCAGCTCACCACCGGCAACCTACGAGCAGTACTTC. Full variable domain (outside the CDR3, taken from reference TRBV18 and TRBJ2-7): NAGVMQNPRHLVRRRGQEARLRCSPMKGHSHVYWYRQLPEEGLKFMVYLQKENIIDESGMPKERFSAEFPKEGPSILRIQQVVRGDSAAYFCASSPPATYEQYFGPGTRLTVT.

A single count supports this clone. Here the CDR3 DNA reads TGTGCCAGCAGTGGCAGGACCATGAACACTGAAGCTTTCTTT. Protein product: CASSGRTMNTEAFF. The rearrangement uses TRBV28 and TRBJ1-1, with D unresolved. The germline CDR1 and CDR2 sequences are MDHEN and SYDVKM. Trimming removed 5 bases at V and 0 bases at J, with 10 bases between. The CDR3 has 14 amino acids.

V is TRBV28 and J is TRBJ1-1; TRBD1 might be the D (6 bases). This CDR3 is 14 amino acids long. The V and J ends lost 6 bases and 3 bases respectively, with 14 bases between them. Germline-derived CDR1 and CDR2 are MDHEN and SYDVKM. The chain's CDR3 is CASRRGDRYTEAFF. The CDR3 DNA follows: TGTGCCAGCAGGCGGGGAGACAGGTACACTGAAGCTTTCTTT.

The chain links TRBV28 to TRBJ2-7; the match to TRBD1 covers 10 bases. Germline V CDR1 and CDR2: MDHEN, SYDVKM. This CDR3 region has 17 residues. The J segment lost 3 bases and the V segment lost 2 bases, leaving 10 bases of the junction unmatched. The CDR3: CASSLQTRTGGYYEQYF. The CDR3 coding sequence is TGTGCCAGCAGTTTACAAACCCGGACAGGGGGGTACTACGAGCAGTACTTC.

This chain uses TRBV28 with TRBJ1-1, with D possibly matching TRBD1 (6 bases). The CDR3 totals 13 residues. V lost 6 bases, J lost 7 bases, and 15 bases lay in between. Per the germline V gene, CDR1 is MDHEN and CDR2 is SYDVKM. In DNA form, the CDR3 reads TGTGCCAGCAGAGGAGGGGGAAGGGGTGAAGCTTTCTTT. Translation gives CASRGGGRGEAFF.

The V call is TRBV28, the J call TRBJ2-5, with 14 bases lining up with TRBD2. The CDR3 is 20 amino acids. Trimming took 3 bases from V and 3 from J; bases not matched to a gene: 15. CDR1 MDHEN and CDR2 SYDVKM come from the germline V gene. CDR3 nucleotides: TGTGCCAGCAGTTTCCCCGGACTAGCGGGAGGTCCTGTGGTAAAAGAGACCCAGTACTTC. This translates into CASSFPGLAGGPVVKETQYF.

The chain is built from TRBV7-9 and TRBJ2-1, with D possibly being TRBD2 (5 bases). This CDR3 comprises 16 residues. Trimming took 4 bases from V and 8 from J, leaving 21 bases between them. Germline lookup yields CDR1 SEHNR and CDR2 FQNEAQ (reference sequence). Here the CDR3 DNA reads TGTGCCAGCAGCTCCAGCTTAAAGGGAGAGGAGGATGAGCAGTTCTTC. Encoded protein: CASSSSLKGEEDEQFF.

The chain uses TRBV28 and TRBJ1-1, with 7 bases that match TRBD1. V lost 3 bases and J lost 0; bases outside the gene matches: 13. Germline V gives CDR1 MDHEN, CDR2 SYDVKM. The CDR3 length is 18 residues. CDR3: CASSLGPLTGRVNTEAFF. DNA of the CDR3: TGTGCCAGCAGTTTGGGCCCGTTGACAGGGAGGGTGAACACTGAAGCTTTCTTT. Using reference TRBV28 and TRBJ1-1 for the parts outside the CDR3, the full variable domain is DVKVTQSSRYLVKRTGEKVFLECVQDMDHENMFWYRQDPGLGLRLIYFSYDVKMKEKGDIPEGYSVSREKKERFSLILESASTNQTSMYLCASSLGPLTGRVNTEAFFGQGTRLTVV.

The chain is built from TRBV10-1 and TRBJ1-6, with a weak D call TRBD1 (5 bases). This CDR3 region has 15 residues. Per the germline V gene, CDR1 is WNHNN and CDR2 is SYGVQD (reference sequence). The V end was cut by 3 bases, the J end by 12 bases, with 18 bases between. The CDR3 sequence is CASSDSGLGRGPLHF. The DNA for the CDR3 is TGCGCCAGCAGTGACTCGGGGCTTGGTCGAGGACCCCTCCACTTT.

This chain links TRBV5-1 with TRBJ1-4; TRBD1 is a possible D gene (6 bases). V was pared by 3 bases and J by 1 base, with 19 bases between. CDR3 length equals 18 residues. Germline CDR1 is SGHRS and CDR2 is YFSETQ. The CDR3: CASSWQGREVKTNEKLFF. Here the CDR3 DNA reads TGCGCCAGCAGCTGGCAGGGGAGGGAAGTAAAAACTAATGAAAAACTGTTTTTT. Full variable domain (missing parts from reference TRBV5-1 and TRBJ1-4): KAGVTQTPRYLIKTRGQQVTLSCSPISGHRSVSWYQQTPGQGLQFLFEYFSETQRNKGNFPGRFSGRQFSNSRSEMNVSTLELGDSALYLCASSWQGREVKTNEKLFFGSGTQLSVL.

CDR3 bases: TGCGCCAGCAGCCTAAGTCGGTCTAATGAAAAACTGTTTTTT. It codes for CASSLSRSNEKLFF. The J gene is TRBJ1-4, the V gene TRBV4-1; D remains unclear. Per germline, CDR1 MGHRA and CDR2 YSYEKL. There are 14 residues in the CDR3. V was shortened by 4 bases and J by 3 bases, with 9 bases between the two germline ends.

The genes are TRBV5-1 and TRBJ2-7; D possibly corresponds to TRBD2 (5 bases). Trimming left V 4 bases short and J 1 base short, with 9 bases between. Per germline, CDR1 SGHRS and CDR2 YFSETQ. There are 13 residues in the CDR3. Here the CDR3 reads CASSARGSYEQYF. CDR3 coding DNA: TGCGCCAGCAGCGCCCGGGGATCCTACGAGCAGTACTTC.

This chain joins TRBV7-3 and TRBJ2-7; 9 bases fit TRBD2. Germline loops: CDR1 SGHTA, CDR2 FQGTGA. J was trimmed by 2 bases and V by 5 bases; bases with no gene match: 13. CDR3 size: 17 residues. The CDR3: CASSPHSASGTPYEQYF. The CDR3 DNA follows: TGTGCCAGCAGCCCACACTCAGCTAGCGGGACCCCCTACGAGCAGTACTTC.

The chain couples TRBV5-1 to TRBJ1-6, with a weak D call TRBD1 (6 bases). The CDR3 length is 17 residues. Deletions cut 1 base from V and 5 bases from J, with 16 bases between. Germline lookup yields CDR1 SGHRS and CDR2 YFSETQ. CDR3 residues: CASSLTDTGSDNSPLHF. Written as DNA, the CDR3 is TGCGCCAGCAGCTTGACGGATACAGGGTCGGATAATTCACCCCTCCACTTT.

This clone occurred once. The chain employs TRBV29-1 and TRBJ2-2; D unclear. CDR3 length equals 14 residues. Germline V gene sequence: CDR1 SQVTM, CDR2 ANQGSEA. Trimming stripped 5 bases from V and 0 bases from J, with 10 bases between. This CDR3 is CSVKAGANTGELFF. The DNA for the CDR3 is TGCAGCGTTAAGGCAGGCGCGAACACCGGGGAGCTGTTTTTT.

CDR3 in amino acids: CATSSTPRRDRGQFF. CDR3 nucleotide sequence: TGTGCCACCTCTTCTACCCCCCGACGGGATAGAGGGCAGTTCTTC. V is TRBV15 and J is TRBJ2-1; D might be TRBD2 (5 bases). The length of the CDR3 is 15 residues. CDR1 and CDR2 (germline): LNHNV, YYDKDF (reference sequence). V was pared by 8 bases and J by 12 bases, with 26 bases between.

The CDR3 reads CASSRRDRATNEKLFF. The CDR3 DNA sequence: TGTGCCAGCAGCCGACGGGACAGGGCAACTAATGAAAAACTGTTTTTT. The V gene is TRBV7-9, the J gene TRBJ1-4; 9 bases are a match to TRBD1. This CDR3 spans 16 amino acids. The germline gives CDR1 SEHNR, CDR2 FQNEAQ (reference sequence). Trimming cost V 5 bases and J 0 bases; bases outside gene matches: 4.

The chain has TRBV19 and TRBJ1-5; a possible D gene is TRBD1 (6 bases). Germline lookup yields CDR1 LNHDA and CDR2 SQIVND (reference sequence). The V gene lost 3 bases and the J gene lost 0 bases, with 15 bases spanning the gap. The CDR3 extends over 17 amino acids. The CDR3 bases are TGTGCCAGTAGTATTCCTTCTGACAGGTATAGCAATCAGCCCCAGCATTTT. Protein: CASSIPSDRYSNQPQHF.